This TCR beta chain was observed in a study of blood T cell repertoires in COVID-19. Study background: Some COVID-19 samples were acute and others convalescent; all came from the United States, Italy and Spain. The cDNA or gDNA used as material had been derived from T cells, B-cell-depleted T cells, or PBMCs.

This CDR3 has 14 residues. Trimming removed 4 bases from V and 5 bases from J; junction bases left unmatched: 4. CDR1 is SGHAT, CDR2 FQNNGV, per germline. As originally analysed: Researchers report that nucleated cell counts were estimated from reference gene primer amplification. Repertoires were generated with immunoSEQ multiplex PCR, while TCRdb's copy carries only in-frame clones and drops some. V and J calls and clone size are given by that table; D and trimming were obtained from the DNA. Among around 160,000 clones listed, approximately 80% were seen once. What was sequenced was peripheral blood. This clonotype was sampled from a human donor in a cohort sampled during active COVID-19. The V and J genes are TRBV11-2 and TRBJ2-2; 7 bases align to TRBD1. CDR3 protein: CASSSLTGTGELFF. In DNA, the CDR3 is TGTGCCAGCAGCTCACTGACAGGGACCGGGGAGCTGTTTTTT.